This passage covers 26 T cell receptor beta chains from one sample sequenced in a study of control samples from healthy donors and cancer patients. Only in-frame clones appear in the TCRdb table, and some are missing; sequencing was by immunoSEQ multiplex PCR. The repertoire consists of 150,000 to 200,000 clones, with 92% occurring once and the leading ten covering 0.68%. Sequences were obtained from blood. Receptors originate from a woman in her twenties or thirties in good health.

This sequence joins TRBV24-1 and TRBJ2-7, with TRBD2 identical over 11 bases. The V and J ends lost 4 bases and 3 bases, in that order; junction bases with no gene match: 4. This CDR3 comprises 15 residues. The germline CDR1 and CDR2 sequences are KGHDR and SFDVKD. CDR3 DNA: TGTGCCACCAGTGACCGTACTAGCGGGGGCTACGAGCAGTACTTC. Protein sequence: CATSDRTSGGYEQYF.

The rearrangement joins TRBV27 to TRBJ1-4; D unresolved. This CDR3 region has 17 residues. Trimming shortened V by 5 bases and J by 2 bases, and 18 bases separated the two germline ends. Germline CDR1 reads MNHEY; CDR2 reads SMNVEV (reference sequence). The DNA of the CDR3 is TGTGCCAGCAGTCCAATGGGGTTTGGGAGGACTAATGAAAAACTGTTTTTT. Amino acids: CASSPMGFGRTNEKLFF. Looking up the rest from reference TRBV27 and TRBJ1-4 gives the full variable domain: EAQVTQNPRYLITVTGKKLTVTCSQNMNHEYMSWYRQDPGLGLRQIYYSMNVEVTDKGDVPEGYKVSRKEKRNFPLILESPSPNQTSLYFCASSPMGFGRTNEKLFFGSGTQLSVL.

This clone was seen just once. The CDR3 nucleotides read TGCGCCGTGGGAACCGAGGGAGGGAGCTCCTACAATGAGCAGTTCTTC. Translated: CAVGTEGGSSYNEQFF. The chain recombines TRBV10-1 with TRBJ2-1; TRBD2 matches 7 bases. Per the germline V gene, CDR1 is WNHNN and CDR2 is SYGVQD (reference sequence). The CDR3 loop spans 16 amino acids. V lost 11 bases to trimming and J lost 0 bases; unmatched junction nucleotides: 13.

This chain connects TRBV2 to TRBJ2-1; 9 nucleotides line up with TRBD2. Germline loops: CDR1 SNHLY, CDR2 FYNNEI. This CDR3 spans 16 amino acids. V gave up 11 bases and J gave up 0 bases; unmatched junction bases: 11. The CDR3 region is CASEASGMSSYNEQFF. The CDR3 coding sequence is TGTGCCTCCGAGGCTAGCGGGATGAGCTCCTACAATGAGCAGTTCTTC.

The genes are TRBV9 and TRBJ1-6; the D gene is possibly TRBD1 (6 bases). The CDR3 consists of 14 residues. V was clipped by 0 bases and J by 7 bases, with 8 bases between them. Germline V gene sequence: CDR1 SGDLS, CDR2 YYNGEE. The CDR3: CASSVEQGNSPLHF. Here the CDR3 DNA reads TGTGCCAGCAGCGTAGAACAGGGCAATTCACCCCTCCACTTT.

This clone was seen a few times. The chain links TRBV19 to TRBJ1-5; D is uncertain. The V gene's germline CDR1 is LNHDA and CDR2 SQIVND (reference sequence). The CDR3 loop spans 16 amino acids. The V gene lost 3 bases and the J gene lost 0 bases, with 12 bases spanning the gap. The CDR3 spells CASSMEAAYSNQPQHF. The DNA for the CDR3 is TGTGCCAGTAGTATGGAGGCAGCATATAGCAATCAGCCCCAGCATTTT.

The CDR3 coding sequence is TGTGCCAGCAGCCAGGGGGGGGATGAGCAGTTCTTC. This codes for CASSQGGDEQFF. The chain employs TRBV2 and TRBJ2-1; the D gene could be TRBD1 or TRBD2 (7 bases each). The V and J ends lost 6 bases and 8 bases respectively, with 11 bases between them. CDR1 is SNHLY and CDR2 is FYNNEI in the germline V gene. CDR3 length: 12 amino acids.

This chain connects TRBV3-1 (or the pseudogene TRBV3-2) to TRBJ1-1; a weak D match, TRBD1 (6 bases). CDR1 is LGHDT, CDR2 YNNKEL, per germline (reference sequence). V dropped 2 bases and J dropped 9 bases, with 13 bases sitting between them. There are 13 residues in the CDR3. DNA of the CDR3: TGTGCCAGCAGCCAATTCTCGGGGGGCCAAGCTTTCTTT. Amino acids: CASSQFSGGQAFF.

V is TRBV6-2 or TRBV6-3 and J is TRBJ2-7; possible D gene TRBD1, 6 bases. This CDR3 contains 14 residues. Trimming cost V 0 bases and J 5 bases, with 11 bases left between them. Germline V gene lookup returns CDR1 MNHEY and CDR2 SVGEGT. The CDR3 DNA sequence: TGTGCCAGCAGTTACTCGTTGGGGGCAAACGAGCAGTACTTC. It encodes CASSYSLGANEQYF.

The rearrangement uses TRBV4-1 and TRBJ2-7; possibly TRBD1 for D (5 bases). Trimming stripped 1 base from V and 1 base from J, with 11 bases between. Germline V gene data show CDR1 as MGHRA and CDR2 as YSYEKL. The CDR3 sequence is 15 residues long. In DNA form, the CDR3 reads TGCGCCAGCAGCCAAGTGTTAGGGGATTCCTACGAGCAGTACTTC. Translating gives CASSQVLGDSYEQYF.

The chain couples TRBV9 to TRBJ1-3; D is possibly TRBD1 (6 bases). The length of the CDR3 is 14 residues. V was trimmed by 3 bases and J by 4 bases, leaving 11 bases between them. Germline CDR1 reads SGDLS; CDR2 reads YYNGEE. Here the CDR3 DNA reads TGTGCCAGCAGCGCCGGACAGTGGGGAAACACCATATATTTT. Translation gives CASSAGQWGNTIYF. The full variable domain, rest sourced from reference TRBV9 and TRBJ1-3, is DSGVTQTPKHLITATGQRVTLRCSPRSGDLSVYWYQQSLDQGLQFLIQYYNGEERAKGNILERFSAQQFPDLHSELNLSSLELGDSALYFCASSAGQWGNTIYFGEGSWLTVV.

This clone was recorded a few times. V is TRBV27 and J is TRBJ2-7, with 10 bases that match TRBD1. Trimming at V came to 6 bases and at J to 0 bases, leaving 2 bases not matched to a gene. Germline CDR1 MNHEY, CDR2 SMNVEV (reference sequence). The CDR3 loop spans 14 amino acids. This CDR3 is CASRGQGSSYEQYF. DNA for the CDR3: TGTGCCAGCAGGGGACAGGGGTCCTCCTACGAGCAGTACTTC.

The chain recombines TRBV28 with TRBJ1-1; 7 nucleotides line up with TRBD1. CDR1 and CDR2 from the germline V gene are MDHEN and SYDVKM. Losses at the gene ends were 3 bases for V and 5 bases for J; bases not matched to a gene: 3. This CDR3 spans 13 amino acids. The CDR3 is CASSFRGRTEAFF. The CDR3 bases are TGTGCCAGCAGTTTCAGGGGGAGGACTGAAGCTTTCTTT.

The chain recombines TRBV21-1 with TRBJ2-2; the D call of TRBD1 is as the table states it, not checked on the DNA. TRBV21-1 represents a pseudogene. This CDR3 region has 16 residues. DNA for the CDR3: TGTGCCAGCAGCCCCCGACAGGGGGCGAACACCGGGGAGCTGTTTTTT. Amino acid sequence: CASSPRQGANTGELFF.

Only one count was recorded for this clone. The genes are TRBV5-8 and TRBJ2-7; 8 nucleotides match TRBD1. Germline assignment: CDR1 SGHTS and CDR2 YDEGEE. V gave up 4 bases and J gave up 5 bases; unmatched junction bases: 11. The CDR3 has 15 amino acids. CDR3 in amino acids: CASSPMAGGRDEQYF. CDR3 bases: TGTGCCAGCAGCCCTATGGCAGGGGGCCGAGACGAGCAGTACTTC.

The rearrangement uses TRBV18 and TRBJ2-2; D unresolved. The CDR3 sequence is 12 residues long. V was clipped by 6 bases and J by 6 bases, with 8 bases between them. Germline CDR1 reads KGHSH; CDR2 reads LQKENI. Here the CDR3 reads CASSLSSGELFF. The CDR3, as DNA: TGTGCCAGCTCCCTTAGCTCCGGGGAGCTGTTTTTT.

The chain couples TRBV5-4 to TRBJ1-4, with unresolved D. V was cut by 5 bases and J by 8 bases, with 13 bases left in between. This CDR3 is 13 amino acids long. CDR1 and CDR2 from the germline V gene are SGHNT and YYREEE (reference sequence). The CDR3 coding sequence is TGTGCCAGCAGTCTGGAGGGCGGCGAAAAACTGTTTTTT. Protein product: CASSLEGGEKLFF.

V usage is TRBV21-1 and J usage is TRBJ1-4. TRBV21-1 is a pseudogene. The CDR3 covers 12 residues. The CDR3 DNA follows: TGTGCCAGTTACAACGAGGGTGAAAAACTGTTTTTT. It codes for CASYNEGEKLFF.

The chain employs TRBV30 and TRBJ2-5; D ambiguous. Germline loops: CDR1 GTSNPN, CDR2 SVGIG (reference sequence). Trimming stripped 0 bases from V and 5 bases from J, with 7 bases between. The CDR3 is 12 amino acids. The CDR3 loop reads CAWSVLKETQYF. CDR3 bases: TGTGCCTGGAGTGTATTAAAGGAGACCCAGTACTTC.

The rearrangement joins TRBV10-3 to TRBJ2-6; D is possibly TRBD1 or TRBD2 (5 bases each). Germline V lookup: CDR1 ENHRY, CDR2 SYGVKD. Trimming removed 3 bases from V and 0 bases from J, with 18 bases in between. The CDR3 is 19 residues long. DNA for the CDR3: TGTGCCATCAGTGAACTCATAGGGGCGGGTAGCTCTGGGGCCAACGTCCTGACTTTC. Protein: CAISELIGAGSSGANVLTF.

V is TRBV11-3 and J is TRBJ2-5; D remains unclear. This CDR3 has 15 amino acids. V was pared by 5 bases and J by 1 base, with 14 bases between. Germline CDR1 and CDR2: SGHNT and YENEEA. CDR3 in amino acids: CASSPGQAIQETQYF. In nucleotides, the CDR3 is TGTGCCAGCAGCCCCGGTCAAGCCATCCAAGAGACCCAGTACTTC.

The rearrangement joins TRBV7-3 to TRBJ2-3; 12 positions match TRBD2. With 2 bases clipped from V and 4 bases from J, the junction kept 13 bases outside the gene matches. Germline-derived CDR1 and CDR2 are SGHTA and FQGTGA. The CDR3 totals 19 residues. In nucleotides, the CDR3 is TGTGCCAGCAGCTTAGGTCGGACTAGCGGGACCCCGGGCCCAGATACGCAGTATTTT. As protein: CASSLGRTSGTPGPDTQYF.

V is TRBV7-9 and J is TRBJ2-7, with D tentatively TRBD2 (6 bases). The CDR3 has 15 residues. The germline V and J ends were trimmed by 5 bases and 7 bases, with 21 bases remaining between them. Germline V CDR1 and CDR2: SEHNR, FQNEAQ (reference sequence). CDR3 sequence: CASSPAGGTPLEQYF. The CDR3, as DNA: TGTGCCAGCAGCCCAGCTGGGGGGACTCCCTTGGAGCAGTACTTC.

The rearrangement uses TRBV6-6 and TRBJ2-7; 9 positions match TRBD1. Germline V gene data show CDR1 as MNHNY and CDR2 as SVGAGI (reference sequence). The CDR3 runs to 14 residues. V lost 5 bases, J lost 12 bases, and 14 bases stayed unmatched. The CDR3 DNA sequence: TGTGCCAGCAGTACGGACAGGGGAATGGATGGGCTGTACTTC. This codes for CASSTDRGMDGLYF.

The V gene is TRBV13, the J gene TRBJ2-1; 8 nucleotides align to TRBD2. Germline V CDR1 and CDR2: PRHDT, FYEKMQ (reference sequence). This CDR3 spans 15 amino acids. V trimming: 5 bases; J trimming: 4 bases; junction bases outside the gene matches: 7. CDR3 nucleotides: TGTGCCAGCAGCCTATTACTAGCGGAATACAATGAGCAGTTCTTC. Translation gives CASSLLLAEYNEQFF.

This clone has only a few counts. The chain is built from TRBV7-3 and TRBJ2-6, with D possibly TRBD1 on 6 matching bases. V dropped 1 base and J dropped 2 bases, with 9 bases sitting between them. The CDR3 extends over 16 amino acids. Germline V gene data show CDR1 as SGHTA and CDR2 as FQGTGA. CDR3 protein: CASSLNTGPGANVLTF. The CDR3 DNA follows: TGTGCCAGCAGCTTAAATACAGGGCCTGGGGCCAACGTCCTGACTTTC.